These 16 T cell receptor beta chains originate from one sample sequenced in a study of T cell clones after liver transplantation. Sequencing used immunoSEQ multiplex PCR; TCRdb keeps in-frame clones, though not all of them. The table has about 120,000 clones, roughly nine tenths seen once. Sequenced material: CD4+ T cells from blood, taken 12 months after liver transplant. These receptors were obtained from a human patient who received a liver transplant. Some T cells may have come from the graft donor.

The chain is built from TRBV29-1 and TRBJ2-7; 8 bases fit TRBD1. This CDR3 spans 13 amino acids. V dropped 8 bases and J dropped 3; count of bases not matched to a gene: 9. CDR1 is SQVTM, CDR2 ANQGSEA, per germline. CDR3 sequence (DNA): TGCAGCATCCGGACAGGGCCTCACTACGAGCAGTACTTC. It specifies CSIRTGPHYEQYF.

The CDR3 protein is CASSRSSRGGTEAFF. The CDR3 DNA reads TGTGCCAGCAGCCGGTCCTCGAGGGGGGGCACTGAAGCTTTCTTT. The chain is built from TRBV7-3 and TRBJ1-1, with a weak D call TRBD1 (6 bases). Trimming took 5 bases from V and 4 from J, leaving 17 bases between them. The CDR3 length is 15 residues. The germline V gene encodes CDR1 SGHTA and CDR2 FQGTGA.

CDR3 sequence: CASSPREGTEKLFF. DNA for the CDR3: TGTGCCAGCAGCCCTCGGGAGGGGACTGAAAAACTGTTTTTT. This chain links TRBV11-3 with TRBJ1-4; D may be TRBD1 (5 bases). V was cut by 5 bases and J by 7 bases, with 14 bases left in between. The CDR3 has 14 amino acids. Germline assignment: CDR1 SGHNT and CDR2 YENEEA.

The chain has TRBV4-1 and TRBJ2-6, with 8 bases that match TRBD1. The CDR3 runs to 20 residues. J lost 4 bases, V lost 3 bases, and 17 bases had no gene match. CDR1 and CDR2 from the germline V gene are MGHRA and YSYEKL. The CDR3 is CASSQTPLGQGAIGANVLTF. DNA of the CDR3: TGCGCCAGCAGCCAGACCCCTCTCGGGCAGGGGGCTATCGGGGCCAACGTCCTGACTTTC.

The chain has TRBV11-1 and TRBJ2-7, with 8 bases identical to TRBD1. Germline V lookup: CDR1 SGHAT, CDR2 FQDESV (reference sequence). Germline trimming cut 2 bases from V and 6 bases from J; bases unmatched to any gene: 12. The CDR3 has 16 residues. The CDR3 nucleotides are TGTGCCAGCAGCTTAATCTCCTGGGCAGGGGGCGGCGAGCAGTACTTC. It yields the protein CASSLISWAGGGEQYF. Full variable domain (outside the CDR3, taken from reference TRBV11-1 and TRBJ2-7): EAEVAQSPRYKITEKSQAVAFWCDPISGHATLYWYRQILGQGPELLVQFQDESVVDDSQLPKDRFSAERLKGVDSTLKIQPAELGDSAMYLCASSLISWAGGGEQYFGPGTRLTVT.

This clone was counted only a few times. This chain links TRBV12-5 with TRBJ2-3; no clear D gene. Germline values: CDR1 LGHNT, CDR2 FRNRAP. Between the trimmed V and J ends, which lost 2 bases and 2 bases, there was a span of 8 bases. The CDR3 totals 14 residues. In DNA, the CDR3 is TGTGCTAGTGGTTTGCTCACGACCACAGATACGCAGTATTTT. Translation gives CASGLLTTTDTQYF.

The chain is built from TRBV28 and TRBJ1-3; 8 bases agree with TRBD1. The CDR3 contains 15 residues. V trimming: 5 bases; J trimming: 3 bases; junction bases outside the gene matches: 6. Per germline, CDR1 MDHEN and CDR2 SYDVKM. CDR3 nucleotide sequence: TGTGCCAGCAGTCTTACAGGGGGAGGTGGAAACACCATATATTTT. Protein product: CASSLTGGGGNTIYF.

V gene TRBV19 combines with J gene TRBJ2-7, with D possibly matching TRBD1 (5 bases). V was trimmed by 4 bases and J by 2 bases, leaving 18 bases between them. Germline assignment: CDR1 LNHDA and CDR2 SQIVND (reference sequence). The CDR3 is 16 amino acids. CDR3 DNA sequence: TGTGCCAGTAGTACCCAATACGACAGCGCTCCCTACGAGCAGTACTTC. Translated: CASSTQYDSAPYEQYF.

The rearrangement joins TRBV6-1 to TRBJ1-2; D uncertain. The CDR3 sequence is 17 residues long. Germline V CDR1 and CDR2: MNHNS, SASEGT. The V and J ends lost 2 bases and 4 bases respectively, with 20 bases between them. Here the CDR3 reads CASSEISVGLRGYGYTF. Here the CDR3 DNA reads TGTGCCAGCAGTGAAATTTCGGTAGGGCTCAGAGGCTATGGCTACACCTTC.

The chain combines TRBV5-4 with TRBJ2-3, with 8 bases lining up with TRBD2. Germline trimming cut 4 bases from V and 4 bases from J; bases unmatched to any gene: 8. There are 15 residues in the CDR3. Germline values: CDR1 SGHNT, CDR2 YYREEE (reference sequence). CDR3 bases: TGTGCCAGCAGCGCGACTAGCGTCCGAGCAGATACGCAGTATTTT. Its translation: CASSATSVRADTQYF.

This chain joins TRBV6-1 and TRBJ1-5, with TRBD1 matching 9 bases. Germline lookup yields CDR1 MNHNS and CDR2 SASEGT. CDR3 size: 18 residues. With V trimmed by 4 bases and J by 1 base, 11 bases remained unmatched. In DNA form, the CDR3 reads TGTGCCAGCAGTGGCAACAGGGGGCGCCTCAGGAGCAATCAGCCCCAGCATTTT. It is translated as CASSGNRGRLRSNQPQHF.

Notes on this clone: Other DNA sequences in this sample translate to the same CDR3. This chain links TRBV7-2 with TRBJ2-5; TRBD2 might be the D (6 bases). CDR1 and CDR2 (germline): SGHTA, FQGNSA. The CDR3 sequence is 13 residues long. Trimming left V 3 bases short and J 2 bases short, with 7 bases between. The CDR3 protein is CASSFSGQETQYF. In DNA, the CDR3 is TGTGCCAGCAGCTTTAGCGGACAAGAGACCCAGTACTTC.

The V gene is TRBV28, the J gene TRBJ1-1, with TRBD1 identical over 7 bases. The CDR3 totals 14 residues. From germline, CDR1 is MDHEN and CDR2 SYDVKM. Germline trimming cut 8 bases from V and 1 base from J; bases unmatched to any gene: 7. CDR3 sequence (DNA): TGTGCCAGCTCCCAGGGGGAGAAGAACACTGAAGCTTTCTTT. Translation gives CASSQGEKNTEAFF.

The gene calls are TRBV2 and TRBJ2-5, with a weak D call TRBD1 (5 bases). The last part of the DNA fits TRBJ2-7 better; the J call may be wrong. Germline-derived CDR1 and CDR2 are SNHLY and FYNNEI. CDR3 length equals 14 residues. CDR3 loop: CASSPDSYQGEQYF. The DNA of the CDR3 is TGTGCCAGCAGCCCTGACAGCTACCAGGGCGAGCAGTACTTC.

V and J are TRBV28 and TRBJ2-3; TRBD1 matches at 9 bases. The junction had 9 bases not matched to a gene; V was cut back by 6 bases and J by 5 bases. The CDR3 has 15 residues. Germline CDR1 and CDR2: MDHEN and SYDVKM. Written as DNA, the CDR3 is TGTGCCAGCAGCCTCCCGGGACAGGGAGAAGATACGCAGTATTTT. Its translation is CASSLPGQGEDTQYF.

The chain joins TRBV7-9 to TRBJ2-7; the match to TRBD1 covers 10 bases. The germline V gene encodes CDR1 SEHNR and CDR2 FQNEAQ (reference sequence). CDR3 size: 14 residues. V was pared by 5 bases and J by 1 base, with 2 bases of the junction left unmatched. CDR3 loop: CASSRTGGSYEQYF. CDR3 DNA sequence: TGTGCCAGCAGCCGGACAGGGGGGTCCTACGAGCAGTACTTC.